The entry below describes one T cell receptor (beta chain). V lost 2 bases and J lost 1; bases outside the gene matches: 4. CDR1 is SGHNT, CDR2 YYREEE, per germline (reference sequence). The CDR3 runs 15 residues. With 60 Vbeta and 13 Jbeta primers, the PCR was carried out. Assay: immunoSEQ multiplex PCR; the TCRdb copy retains only in-frame clones and omits some. The table gives about 170,000 clones; the top ten clones make up 0.7% to 0.8% of it. These data come from a study of cytomegalovirus exposure and HLA in healthy donors. The sequence was collected from a woman under 30 in good health and CMV-seropositive. The material sequenced was PBMCs. The genes are TRBV5-4 and TRBJ1-1; 8 bases match TRBD1. The CDR3 loop is CASSLKTGANTEAFF. The CDR3 bases are TGTGCCAGCAGCTTAAAGACAGGGGCGAACACTGAAGCTTTCTTT.